A single T cell receptor (beta chain) is shown here with its context. Its antigen is as yet unknown. This specimen comes from a study of long-term antiretroviral therapy in people with HIV. Overall study findings and caveats: Clones that expanded before ART (that is, prior to treatment) dominated the repertoire at all time points.

Germline V gene data show CDR1 as SQVTM and CDR2 as ANQGSEA. Trimming took off 1 base at V and 1 base at J, with 6 bases between the two ends. The CDR3 has 13 amino acids. They ran version v3.0 of the immunoSEQ assay at survey level. Libraries were prepared by immunoSEQ multiplex PCR; TCRdb keeps only in-frame clonotypes and omits some of them. The sample lists 20,000 to 30,000 clones, roughly 83% seen once, with roughly 15% in the top ten. This sequence originates from a young man with HIV. Sequences were derived from unsorted PBMCs, sampled about 4.3 years after starting antiretroviral therapy. The rearrangement links TRBV29-1 to TRBJ2-3; D is undetermined. The CDR3 loop is CSVEGEGTDTQYF. For the CDR3, the DNA is TGCAGCGTTGAAGGGGAAGGCACAGATACGCAGTATTTT.